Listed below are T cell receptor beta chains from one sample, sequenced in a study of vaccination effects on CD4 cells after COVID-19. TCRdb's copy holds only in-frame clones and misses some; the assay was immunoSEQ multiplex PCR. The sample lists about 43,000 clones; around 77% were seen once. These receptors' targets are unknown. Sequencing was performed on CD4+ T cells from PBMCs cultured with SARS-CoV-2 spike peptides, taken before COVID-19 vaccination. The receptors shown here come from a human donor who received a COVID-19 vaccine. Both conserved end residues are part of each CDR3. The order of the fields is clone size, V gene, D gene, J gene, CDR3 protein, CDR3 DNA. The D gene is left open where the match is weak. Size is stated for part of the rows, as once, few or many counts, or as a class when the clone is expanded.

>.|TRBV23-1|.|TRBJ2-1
CASSQHLEGGDNEQFF
TGCGCCAGCAGTCAACATCTGGAAGGAGGGGACAATGAGCAGTTCTTC
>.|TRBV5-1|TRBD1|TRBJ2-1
CASTYRQGLAQLDNEQFF
TGCGCCAGCACCTATCGACAGGGATTAGCGCAGTTGGACAATGAGCAGTTCTTC
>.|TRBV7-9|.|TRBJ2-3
CASSPGTVSDTQYF
TGTGCCAGCAGCCCCGGGACCGTTTCAGATACGCAGTATTTT
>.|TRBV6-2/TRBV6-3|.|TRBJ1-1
CASSYGSLTEAFF
TGTGCCAGCAGTTACGGGAGTTTGACTGAAGCTTTCTTT
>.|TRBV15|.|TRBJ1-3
CATSREMAPVGNTIYF
TGTGCCACCAGCAGAGAAATGGCACCGGTTGGAAACACCATATATTTT
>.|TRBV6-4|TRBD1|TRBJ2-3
CASSADRVDTQYF
TGTGCCAGCAGTGCCGACAGGGTTGATACGCAGTATTTT
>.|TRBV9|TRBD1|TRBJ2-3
CASSPRTGRGDTQYF
TGTGCCAGCAGCCCGCGGACAGGCCGGGGCGATACGCAGTATTTT
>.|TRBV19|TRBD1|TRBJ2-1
CASSVRDRNNEQFF
TGTGCCAGTAGTGTCCGGGACAGGAACAATGAGCAGTTCTTC
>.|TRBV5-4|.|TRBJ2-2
CASSYGTANTGELFF
TGTGCCAGCAGCTACGGGACCGCGAACACCGGGGAGCTGTTTTTT
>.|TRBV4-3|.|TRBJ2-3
CASSQTGITDTQYF
TGCGCCAGCAGCCAAACAGGGATCACAGATACGCAGTATTTT
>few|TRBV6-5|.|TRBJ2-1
CASRGDKGGYNEQFF
TGTGCCAGCAGGGGGGACAAAGGTGGCTACAATGAGCAGTTCTTC
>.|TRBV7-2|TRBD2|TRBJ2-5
CASSLAVAGGQETQYF
TGTGCCAGCAGCTTAGCGGTAGCGGGGGGCCAAGAGACCCAGTACTTC
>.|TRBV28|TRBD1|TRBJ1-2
CASSLGQGPYGYTF
TGTGCCAGCAGTTTGGGACAGGGACCATATGGCTACACCTTC
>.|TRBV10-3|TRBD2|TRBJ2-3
CAISGAGGLLDTQYF
TGTGCCATCAGTGGGGCGGGGGGGCTGTTGGATACGCAGTATTTT
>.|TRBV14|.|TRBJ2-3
CASRLTGYTDTQYF
TGTGCCAGCAGACTGACAGGATACACAGATACGCAGTATTTT
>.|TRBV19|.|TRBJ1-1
CASSRYTVNTEAFF
TGTGCCAGTAGTAGATACACGGTCAACACTGAAGCTTTCTTT
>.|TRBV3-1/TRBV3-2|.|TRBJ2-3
CATRGVPSTDTQYF
TGTGCCACCAGGGGGGTACCTAGCACAGATACGCAGTATTTT
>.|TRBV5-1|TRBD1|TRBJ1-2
CASSTTGTGVHGYTF
TGCGCCAGCAGCACCACCGGGACAGGGGTCCATGGCTACACCTTC
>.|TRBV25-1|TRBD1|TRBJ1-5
CASSTGGVDQPQHF
TGTGCCAGCAGTACAGGGGGCGTTGATCAGCCCCAGCATTTT
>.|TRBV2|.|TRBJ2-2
CASRGGLNTGELFF
TGTGCCAGCAGGGGCGGATTGAACACCGGGGAGCTGTTTTTT
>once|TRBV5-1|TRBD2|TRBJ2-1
CASSLGSGGAGSYNEQFF
TGCGCCAGCAGCTTGGGTAGCGGGGGCGCCGGATCCTACAATGAGCAGTTCTTC
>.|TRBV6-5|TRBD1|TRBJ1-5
CASTGQGNQPQHF
TGTGCCAGCACCGGACAGGGCAATCAGCCCCAGCATTTT
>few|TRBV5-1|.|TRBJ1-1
CASSLVGDSDTEAFF
TGCGCCAGCAGCTTGGTCGGGGATTCTGACACTGAAGCTTTCTTT
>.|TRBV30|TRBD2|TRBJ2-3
CAWSFQLAGADTQYF
TGTGCCTGGAGTTTTCAACTAGCGGGGGCAGATACGCAGTATTTT
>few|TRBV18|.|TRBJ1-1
CASSPGTRDQAFF
TGTGCCAGCTCACCCGGGACAAGAGACCAAGCTTTCTTT
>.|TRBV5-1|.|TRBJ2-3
CASSLEPPWDTQYF
TGCGCCAGCAGCTTGGAGCCGCCATGGGATACGCAGTATTTT
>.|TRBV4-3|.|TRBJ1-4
CASSQGTVLVKLFF
TGCGCCAGCAGCCAAGGGACGGTTCTCGTAAAACTGTTTTTT
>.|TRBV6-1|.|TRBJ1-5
CASSEQGSNQPQHF
TGTGCCAGCAGTGAACAGGGGAGCAATCAGCCCCAGCATTTT
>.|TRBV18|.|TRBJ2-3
CASSSLRRDTQYF
TGTGCCAGCTCATCCCTCAGGAGAGATACGCAGTATTTT
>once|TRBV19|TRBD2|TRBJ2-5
CASSISGRGGQETQYF
TGTGCCAGTAGTATTTCGGGGCGGGGGGGCCAAGAGACCCAGTACTTC
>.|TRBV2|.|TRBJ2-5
CASSRDGLGGETQYF
TGTGCCAGCAGTCGAGACGGCCTGGGGGGAGAGACCCAGTACTTC
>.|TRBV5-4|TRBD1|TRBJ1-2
CASSTYRGPFGYTF
TGTGCCAGCAGCACGTACAGGGGCCCTTTTGGCTACACCTTC
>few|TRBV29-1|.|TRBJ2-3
CSVLVNTDTQYF
TGCAGCGTCCTAGTAAACACAGATACGCAGTATTTT
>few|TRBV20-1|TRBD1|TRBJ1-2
CGSRQGYGYTF
TGCGGGTCCCGACAGGGTTATGGCTACACCTTC
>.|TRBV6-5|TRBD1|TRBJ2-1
CASKSTDRGVDEQFF
TGTGCCAGCAAGTCCACGGACAGGGGCGTGGATGAGCAGTTCTTC
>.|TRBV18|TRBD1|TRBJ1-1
CASSRNAGTADNTEAFF
TGTGCCAGCTCACGCAACGCGGGGACAGCCGATAACACTGAAGCTTTCTTT
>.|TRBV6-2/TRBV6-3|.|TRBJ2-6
CASSSDRLGANVLTF
TGTGCCAGCAGTTCCGACAGGCTCGGGGCCAACGTCCTGACTTTC
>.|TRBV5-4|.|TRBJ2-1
CASSLGGGAYNEQFF
TGTGCCAGCAGCTTGGGAGGGGGGGCCTACAATGAGCAGTTCTTC
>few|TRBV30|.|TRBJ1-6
CAWSIGAQSPLHF
TGTGCCTGGAGCATTGGGGCGCAGTCACCCCTCCACTTT
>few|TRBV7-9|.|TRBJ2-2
CASSRDRDPWRDTGELFF
TGTGCCAGCAGCCGAGACAGGGACCCCTGGAGGGACACCGGGGAGCTGTTTTTT